The clone carrying this T cell receptor (beta chain) came up a few times. Its cognate antigen is unknown. The data belong to a study of beta chain features in type 1 diabetes. About the study: In age, gender and cell yields, patients were similar to healthy donors. Study-wide results and limits: Patients' naive, central memory and regulatory TCRB repertoires appeared more alike than those of healthy donors. Significant though moderate, a shortening of TCRB CDR3s appeared in all four CD4+ subsets of Type 1 diabetes patients.

All of the isolated RNA was reverse transcribed, so expressed TCRB transcripts were sequenced. Some clones are missing from TCRdb's copy, which holds only in-frame ones; the method was immunoSEQ multiplex PCR. The sample contains about 230,000 clones, 9.6% of which appear only once. The V gene's germline CDR1 is GTSNPN and CDR2 SVGIG (reference sequence). V gave up 0 bases and J gave up 8 bases; unmatched junction bases: 9. The CDR3 covers 15 residues. Sequencing was performed on naive CD4+ T cells from blood. This receptor was identified in a woman aged 18-35 years in good health. This chain joins TRBV30 and TRBJ1-4, with 7 bases fitting TRBD1. The CDR3 DNA reads as TGTGCCTGGAGTGTACCAACAGGGGTTTTCGAAAAACTGTTTTTT. Translation: CAWSVPTGVFEKLFF.